This T cell receptor (beta chain) comes out of a study of OX40 agonist ivuxolimab in advanced cancers. Study results and limitations: At doses 0.1 to 3.0 mg/kg, CD4+ and CD8+ clones expanded.

Generated by immunoSEQ multiplex PCR, the TCRdb table keeps only in-frame clones and is missing some. Among about 55,000 clones, about nine tenths were seen once, and the ten largest hold more than 6.5%. Germline V lookup: CDR1 SGHTA, CDR2 FQGNSA. The CDR3 consists of 12 residues. V was cut by 0 bases and J by 2 bases, with 2 bases left in between. As concerns this clone: Its target is not known.

The sequence was obtained from an adult with an advanced solid tumor such as melanoma, head and neck, liver or kidney cancer. The specimen comprised CD4+ or CD8+ T cells sorted from blood, sampled in a trial of the OX40 agonist ivuxolimab. The chain has TRBV7-2 and TRBJ2-7; D unclear. CDR3 protein: CASSLAAYEQYF. CDR3 in DNA: TGTGCCAGCAGCTTAGCGGCCTACGAGCAGTACTTC.